What follows is one TCR beta chain and its context. This record belongs to a study of shared clonotypes between healthy human individuals. Replicate PCRs run on sorted subsets employed approximately 0.2 ug DNA, around 27,000 T cell genomes. TCRdb's copy holds only in-frame clones and misses some; the assay was immunoSEQ multiplex PCR. The data show around 940,000 clones, about 80% seen once. The CDR3 extends over 14 amino acids. V shed 3 bases and J shed 4 bases, with 12 bases lying between them. CDR1 and CDR2 from the germline V gene are SGHRS and YFSETQ. The sequence derives from a man younger than 35 in good health. Sequenced input: memory CD4+ T cells sorted from blood. The subset was: CD45RA-negative fraction. The chain joins TRBV5-1 to TRBJ2-3; D is ambiguous. The CDR3 spells CASSWNSESDTQYF. DNA for the CDR3: TGCGCCAGCAGCTGGAACAGTGAGTCAGATACGCAGTATTTT.